Sequencing of this T cell receptor (beta chain) was carried out in a study of T cells in Graves' hyperthyroidism and ophthalmopathy. Study summary: At initial diagnosis, before any treatment had begun, peripheral blood was obtained. Overall study findings and caveats: Blood also contained most expanded thyroid clonotypes above 0.001.

Researchers amplified the TCR beta CDR3 regions from RNA transcripts. The HTBI primer set drove a first-round RT-PCR of the TCR CDR3. TCRdb called the multiplex PCR reads again in MiXCR, with one record for every CDR3 protein. Here the sample spans 530,000 or so distinct CDR3 sequences, approximately 17% being singletons. The CDR3 loop spans 13 amino acids. Germline lookup yields CDR1 GTSNPN and CDR2 SVGIG (reference sequence). V lost 2 bases, J lost 1 base, and 5 bases lay in between. This clonotype was recorded many times. Its antigen is as yet unknown. The receptor was derived from a woman between 18 and 30 years old with Graves' ophthalmopathy. Source material: blood. V and J are TRBV30 and TRBJ2-2; no firm D call. The CDR3 sequence is CAWSKGNTGELFF. CDR3 coding DNA: TGTGCCTGGAGTAAGGGGAACACCGGGGAGCTGTTTTTT. Based on the CDR3 plus reference TRBV30 and TRBJ2-2, the full variable domain is SQTIHQWPATLVQPVGSPLSLECTVEGTSNPNLYWYRQAAGRGLQLLFYSVGIGQISSEVPQNLSASRPQDRQFILSSKKLLLSDSGFYLCAWSKGNTGELFFGEGSRLTVL.